The rows below give T cell receptor beta chains drawn from one sample of a study of radiotherapy plus CTLA-4 blockade in lung cancer. Here immunoSEQ multiplex PCR was the method, and the copy in TCRdb shows in-frame clones only, minus some. This repertoire shows about 32,000 clones, roughly 79% found once; its top ten account for 14%. The source was peripheral blood, collected from a patient treated with radiotherapy plus ipilimumab. These receptors all stem from a human donor with non-small cell lung cancer that progressed on radiotherapy plus ipilimumab. The CDR3 runs from the conserved cysteine through the conserved F or W. Each record gives: D gene, V gene, clone size, J gene, CDR3 protein, CDR3 DNA. D genes are given only for firm matches. Clone size appears in some rows only: once, few, many, or a class for an expanded clone.

-	TRBV11-1	-	TRBJ1-1	CASERYRDTEAFF	TGTGCCAGCGAGAGGTACAGGGACACTGAAGCTTTCTTT
-	TRBV18	-	TRBJ1-5	CASSLALTGTAQLVTQHF	TGTGCCAGCTCTCTCGCCCTCACCGGGACGGCGCAACTGGTAACCCAGCATTTT
-	TRBV4-3	few	TRBJ1-2	CASSQVGNYGYTF	TGCGCCAGCAGCCAAGTGGGTAACTATGGCTACACCTTC
-	TRBV7-8	-	TRBJ1-5	CASSLVPNSNQPQHF	TGTGCCAGCAGCTTAGTTCCAAATAGCAATCAGCCCCAGCATTTT
-	TRBV28	-	TRBJ1-4	CASRRGGEKLFF	TGTGCCAGCAGAAGGGGGGGTGAAAAACTGTTTTTT
-	TRBV7-2	-	TRBJ2-1	CASSLGGWAAYNEQFF	TGTGCCAGCAGCTTAGGGGGCTGGGCGGCCTACAATGAGCAGTTCTTC
-	TRBV28	-	TRBJ1-1	CASGGPMGPLTEAFF	TGTGCCAGCGGGGGACCAATGGGTCCCCTCACTGAAGCTTTCTTT
-	TRBV6-1	once	TRBJ2-5	CASSKTGRGDETQYF	TGTGCCAGCAGTAAGACAGGCCGGGGGGACGAGACCCAGTACTTC
TRBD1	TRBV19	-	TRBJ1-2	CASSGQGYYGYTF	TGTGCCAGTAGTGGACAGGGGTACTATGGCTACACCTTC
TRBD1	TRBV4-1	-	TRBJ2-7	CASSQSPEMGQGVHEQYF	TGCGCCAGCAGCCAATCCCCCGAAATGGGACAGGGTGTCCACGAGCAGTACTTC
-	TRBV14	-	TRBJ2-7	CASSQPGIYEQYF	TGTGCCAGCAGCCAACCAGGGATCTACGAGCAGTACTTC
-	TRBV6-5	-	TRBJ2-7	CASRRGVPPYEQYF	TGTGCCAGCAGACGAGGGGTCCCGCCCTACGAGCAGTACTTC
-	TRBV19	few	TRBJ1-1	CASRSTVPTEAFF	TGTGCCAGTAGATCGACAGTACCCACTGAAGCTTTCTTT
-	TRBV7-9	-	TRBJ1-4	CASSLAPRHWGNEKLFF	TGTGCCAGCAGCTTAGCCCCTCGACATTGGGGAAATGAAAAACTGTTTTTT
-	TRBV28	-	TRBJ2-2	CASSLNTGELFF	TGTGCCAGCAGCCTGAACACCGGGGAGCTGTTTTTT
-	TRBV9	-	TRBJ2-2	CASSVNHMGHLNTGELFF	TGTGCCAGCAGCGTAAACCATATGGGACACCTGAACACCGGGGAGCTGTTTTTT
-	TRBV7-9	few	TRBJ2-7	CASSPTESSYEQYF	TGTGCCAGCAGCCCGACTGAGAGCTCCTACGAGCAGTACTTC
TRBD1	TRBV27	-	TRBJ2-2	CASSLDGQGAGELFF	TGTGCCAGCAGTTTGGACGGACAGGGGGCCGGGGAGCTGTTTTTT
TRBD1	TRBV15	-	TRBJ2-1	CATGGQGNEQFF	TGTGCCACCGGCGGACAGGGCAATGAGCAGTTCTTC
-	TRBV6-5	-	TRBJ2-7	CASSRVDDSLYEQYF	TGTGCCAGCAGTAGGGTGGACGACAGCCTCTACGAGCAGTACTTC
TRBD1	TRBV28	-	TRBJ1-2	CASSPDGQANYGYTF	TGTGCCAGCAGTCCGGACGGACAGGCGAACTATGGCTACACCTTC
-	TRBV19	few	TRBJ2-7	CASSIDHPRGYEQYF	TGTGCCAGTAGTATCGACCACCCGCGGGGCTACGAGCAGTACTTC
-	TRBV7-9	-	TRBJ2-3	CASSETGTSTDTQYF	TGTGCCAGCAGCGAGACAGGGACTAGCACAGATACGCAGTATTTT
-	TRBV14	-	TRBJ1-5	CASSSGGGNQPQHF	TGTGCCAGCAGCTCTGGAGGGGGCAATCAGCCCCAGCATTTT
TRBD2	TRBV27	few	TRBJ2-3	CASSPSGGAVGDTQYF	TGTGCCAGCAGCCCTAGCGGGGGGGCCGTCGGAGATACGCAGTATTTT
-	TRBV19	-	TRBJ1-2	CASQDPGKSYGYTF	TGTGCCAGCCAGGACCCCGGGAAGAGCTATGGCTACACCTTC
TRBD2	TRBV28	-	TRBJ2-3	CASSLEGLAVRADTQYF	TGTGCCAGCAGTTTAGAAGGACTAGCGGTTCGGGCAGATACGCAGTATTTT
-	TRBV5-1	-	TRBJ1-4	CASSLAGTNEKLFF	TGCGCCAGCAGCTTGGCGGGAACTAATGAAAAACTGTTTTTT
TRBD1	TRBV7-2	-	TRBJ2-6	CASSSTGVGANVLTF	TGTGCCAGCAGCTCGACAGGGGTTGGGGCCAACGTCCTGACTTTC
TRBD1	TRBV10-3	few	TRBJ1-1	CAISDPGTGVGTEAFF	TGTGCCATCAGTGATCCCGGGACAGGGGTTGGAACTGAAGCTTTCTTT
TRBD2	TRBV28	-	TRBJ2-3	CASSLPGGPSTQYF	TGTGCCAGCAGTTTACCGGGGGGGCCTTCGACGCAGTATTTT
-	TRBV2	-	TRBJ1-3	CASRDHGTGNTIYF	TGTGCCAGCAGGGATCATGGGACTGGAAACACCATATATTTT
-	TRBV5-1	-	TRBJ1-2	CASSSGGELPGGYTF	TGCGCCAGCAGCTCGGGGGGGGAGCTCCCCGGTGGCTACACCTTC
TRBD2	TRBV7-9	-	TRBJ2-3	CASSLAAGAVDTQYF	TGTGCCAGCAGCTTAGCGGCGGGAGCGGTAGATACGCAGTATTTT
-	TRBV7-3	-	TRBJ2-6	CASSLTGSLSSGANVLTF	TGTGCCAGCAGCCTGACAGGCTCCCTAAGCTCTGGGGCCAACGTCCTGACTTTC
-	TRBV10-1	-	TRBJ2-7	CASSESDGHYEQYF	TGCGCCAGCAGTGAGTCCGACGGACACTACGAGCAGTACTTC
-	TRBV5-1	-	TRBJ2-7	CASSDTGGVGEQYF	TGCGCCAGCAGCGACACAGGGGGGGTTGGCGAGCAGTACTTC
TRBD1	TRBV6-5	-	TRBJ2-6	CASGDRFTANVLTF	TGTGCCAGCGGGGACAGGTTCACGGCCAACGTCCTGACTTTC
-	TRBV9	-	TRBJ2-1	CASSVGSLAYNEQFF	TGTGCCAGCAGCGTAGGATCACTAGCTTACAATGAGCAGTTCTTC
-	TRBV7-2	-	TRBJ1-2	CASSLRGYGYTF	TGTGCCAGCAGCTTGAGGGGCTATGGCTACACCTTC
-	TRBV5-4	-	TRBJ2-3	CASSPTSLRQDTQYF	TGTGCCAGCAGCCCGACTAGTCTTCGCCAAGATACGCAGTATTTT
TRBD1	TRBV2	-	TRBJ1-4	CASSLTGSKMFF	TGTGCCAGCAGTTTGACAGGGAGCAAGATGTTTTTT
TRBD1	TRBV7-7	-	TRBJ2-7	CASSFGQGADQYF	TGTGCTAGCAGCTTTGGACAGGGGGCCGATCAGTACTTC
-	TRBV6-1	-	TRBJ1-2	CASSRGPRQGYTF	TGTGCCAGCAGCAGGGGCCCGAGACAGGGCTACACCTTC
-	TRBV29-1	-	TRBJ2-7	CSVEDLRGEQYF	TGCAGCGTTGAAGATCTTAGGGGCGAGCAGTACTTC
TRBD2	TRBV2	-	TRBJ2-1	CASSPTSVDNEQFF	TGTGCCAGCAGTCCGACTAGCGTTGACAATGAGCAGTTCTTC
TRBD1	TRBV18	-	TRBJ1-6	CASSRLRGQESPLHF	TGTGCCAGCTCACGTCTCAGGGGGCAGGAATCACCCCTCCACTTT
-	TRBV10-2	-	TRBJ2-1	CASSERLTGGPGNEQFF	TGCGCCAGCAGTGAGAGGTTAACGGGGGGCCCGGGGAATGAGCAGTTCTTC
-	TRBV4-1	-	TRBJ1-4	CASTPVMGGNEKLFF	TGCGCCAGCACCCCGGTGATGGGGGGGAATGAAAAACTGTTTTTT